These 12 T cell receptor beta chains share one sample of origin, sequenced in a study of blood T cell repertoires in COVID-19. Profiled with immunoSEQ multiplex PCR; TCRdb holds only in-frame clones, not every one. The table has tens of thousands of clones, approximately 86% seen once. Sequenced input: peripheral blood. The receptors were sampled from a man in his fifties or sixties with acute or convalescent COVID-19.

This sequence joins TRBV5-1 and TRBJ2-7, with TRBD2 identical over 13 bases. CDR3 length: 16 residues. V shed 4 bases and J 3 bases; nucleotides not matched to a gene: 7. CDR1 SGHRS and CDR2 YFSETQ come from the germline V gene. The CDR3 DNA follows: TGCGCCAGCAGCCCAGGGACTAGCGGGGTCAACTACGAGCAGTACTTC. Amino acids: CASSPGTSGVNYEQYF.

V usage is TRBV29-1 and J usage is TRBJ2-7; D may be TRBD2 (6 bases). Germline V gene data show CDR1 as SQVTM and CDR2 as ANQGSEA. V lost 0 bases to trimming and J lost 0 bases, with 15 bases between them. The CDR3 has 16 amino acids. In DNA form, the CDR3 reads TGCAGCGTTGAAGATTCGATCTCCGGGGGCTCCTACGAGCAGTACTTC. As protein: CSVEDSISGGSYEQYF.

The rearrangement joins TRBV7-9 to TRBJ1-4; the match to TRBD1 covers 8 bases. In germline, CDR1 is SEHNR, CDR2 FQNEAQ (reference sequence). There are 14 residues in the CDR3. V lost 1 base and J lost 13; bases outside the gene matches: 8. The CDR3 is CASSLGTRDRILFF. In DNA form, the CDR3 reads TGTGCCAGCAGCTTAGGAACCAGGGACAGGATACTGTTTTTT. Full variable domain (outside the CDR3, taken from reference TRBV7-9 and TRBJ1-4): DTGVSQNPRHKITKRGQNVTFRCDPISEHNRLYWYRQTLGQGPEFLTYFQNEAQLEKSRLLSDRFSAERPKGSFSTLEIQRTEQGDSAMYLCASSLGTRDRILFFGSGTQLSVL.

The chain combines TRBV6-5 with TRBJ1-1, with TRBD1 matching 11 bases. This CDR3 is built from 15 residues. Germline loops: CDR1 MNHEY, CDR2 SVGAGI. V trimming: 2 bases; J trimming: 5 bases; junction bases outside the gene matches: 4. The CDR3 loop reads CASSYGDRGLTEAFF. The CDR3 DNA reads TGTGCCAGCAGTTACGGGGACAGGGGGTTGACTGAAGCTTTCTTT.

The table lists this clone with a count of one. This chain uses TRBV11-2 with TRBJ1-6; tentatively, D is TRBD1 (5 bases). Germline V CDR1 and CDR2: SGHAT, FQNNGV. Trimming took off 4 bases at V and 6 bases at J, with 13 bases between the two ends. The CDR3 spans 15 residues. Written as DNA, the CDR3 is TGTGCCAGCAGCTCGAGTACAGGCCTTAATTCACCCCTCCACTTT. Its translation: CASSSSTGLNSPLHF. Variable domain in full (rest from reference TRBV11-2 and TRBJ1-6): EAGVAQSPRYKIIEKRQSVAFWCNPISGHATLYWYQQILGQGPKLLIQFQNNGVVDDSQLPKDRFSAERLKGVDSTLKIQPAKLEDSAVYLCASSSSTGLNSPLHFGNGTRLTVT.

The chain couples TRBV2 to TRBJ2-1, with TRBD2 matching over 12 bases. Losses at the gene ends were 7 bases for V and 9 bases for J; bases not matched to a gene: 10. The CDR3 length is 15 residues. Germline CDR1 SNHLY, CDR2 FYNNEI. CDR3 coding DNA: TGTGCCAGCAAACTGACTAGCGGGAGTTTTGGTGAGCAGTTCTTC. Protein product: CASKLTSGSFGEQFF.

J is TRBJ2-7 and V is TRBV28; 7 bases are shared with TRBD2. The V gene end was trimmed by 4 bases and the J gene end by 1 base; junction bases not matched to a gene: 7. The germline V gene has CDR1 MDHEN and CDR2 SYDVKM. The CDR3 has 15 amino acids. Written as DNA, the CDR3 is TGTGCCAGCAGTTCGGGGGGATTAATTTCCTACGAGCAGTACTTC. Translating gives CASSSGGLISYEQYF.

CDR3 DNA: TGTGCCACCACAGGGTACGAGACCCAGTACTTC. Amino acid sequence: CATTGYETQYF. This rearrangement joins TRBV24-1 to TRBJ2-5, with D perhaps TRBD1 (5 bases). CDR1 and CDR2 (germline): KGHDR, SFDVKD. The CDR3 has 11 residues. Trimming pared 8 bases from V and 5 bases from J, leaving 8 bases between.

J is TRBJ1-4 and V is TRBV5-1; TRBD1 aligns across 8 bases. Unmatched junction bases numbered 14, after V lost 4 bases and J lost 3 bases. CDR1 and CDR2 from the germline V gene are SGHRS and YFSETQ. The CDR3 totals 18 residues. The CDR3 protein is CASSRGGQGAGANEKLFF. DNA of the CDR3: TGCGCCAGCAGCCGCGGCGGGCAGGGGGCTGGGGCTAATGAAAAACTGTTTTTT.

V is TRBV5-1 and J is TRBJ2-7; tentative D call: TRBD2 (5 bases). This CDR3 has 14 amino acids. CDR1 SGHRS and CDR2 YFSETQ come from the germline V gene. V was shortened by 0 bases and J by 2 bases, with 9 bases between the two germline ends. Here the CDR3 DNA reads TGCGCCAGCAGCTTGGTAACCGGGGCCTACGAGCAGTACTTC. Protein: CASSLVTGAYEQYF.

The count of this clone is one. This chain joins TRBV7-2 and TRBJ1-1; D gene uncertain. CDR1 is SGHTA, CDR2 FQGNSA, per germline. The CDR3 contains 13 residues. V was shortened by 1 base and J by 1 base, with 4 bases between the two germline ends. The chain's CDR3 is CASSLGRNTEAFF. Here the CDR3 DNA reads TGTGCCAGCAGCTTAGGGAGGAACACTGAAGCTTTCTTT.

The chain has TRBV5-4 and TRBJ1-2, with 7 positions matching TRBD1. The CDR3 has 14 amino acids. With 4 bases clipped from V and 4 bases from J, the junction kept 7 bases outside the gene matches. CDR1 is SGHNT and CDR2 is YYREEE in the germline V gene (reference sequence). The CDR3 DNA sequence: TGTGCCAGCAGCGGGGACAGTTCCCTCTATGGCTACACCTTC. Protein sequence: CASSGDSSLYGYTF.